A selection of T cell receptor beta chains follows, all from one sample in a study of T cell responses to AZD1222 COVID-19 vaccine. The table came from immunoSEQ multiplex PCR; TCRdb's copy has only in-frame clones and leaves some out. The data show 150,000 to 160,000 clones, around nine tenths seen once. This material consisted of peripheral blood, taken on day 0 of AZD1222 vaccination. The receptors derive from an adult in good health. Both conserved end residues are part of each CDR3. D genes are given only for firm matches. Clone size is shown for a subset of rows, as once, few, many or a class of expanded clone.

>TRBJ2-5|.|.|TRBV28
CASSPLGLGRETQYF
TGTGCCAGCAGCCCATTGGGGCTCGGCAGGGAGACCCAGTACTTC
>TRBJ1-1|few|.|TRBV24-1
CATSDPSQGNTEAFF
TGTGCCACCAGTGATCCCAGTCAAGGGAACACTGAAGCTTTCTTT
>TRBJ2-1|once|TRBD2|TRBV11-2
CASSLDLSGGRSINEQFF
TGTGCCAGCAGCTTAGATCTTTCCGGCGGGAGATCGATCAATGAGCAGTTCTTC
>TRBJ1-3|.|.|TRBV28
CASSPPPGSSGNTIYF
TGTGCCAGCAGTCCCCCCCCGGGGAGCTCTGGAAACACCATATATTTT
>TRBJ1-1|.|TRBD1|TRBV10-3
CAISALGQGGNTEAFF
TGTGCCATCAGCGCCCTAGGACAGGGGGGGAACACTGAAGCTTTCTTT
>TRBJ2-7|.|TRBD1|TRBV11-1
CASSSTGTGLEQYF
TGTGCCAGCAGCTCCACCGGGACAGGGCTCGAGCAGTACTTC
>TRBJ1-5|.|.|TRBV28
CASSLYTEIANSNQPQHF
TGTGCCAGCAGTTTATACACCGAGATAGCTAATAGCAATCAGCCCCAGCATTTT
>TRBJ2-2|.|TRBD2|TRBV27
CASSGDSGRSGGELFF
TGTGCCAGCAGCGGAGATAGCGGGAGATCAGGCGGGGAGCTGTTTTTT
>TRBJ2-2|.|.|TRBV19
CASTPGNTGELFF
TGTGCCAGTACTCCAGGGAACACCGGGGAGCTGTTTTTT
>TRBJ1-1|.|.|TRBV19
CASSIDNGYTEAFF
TGTGCCAGTAGTATAGATAACGGATACACTGAAGCTTTCTTT
>TRBJ2-7|.|.|TRBV5-1
CASSLGGEQYF
TGCGCCAGCAGCTTGGGAGGGGAGCAGTACTTC
>TRBJ2-3|.|TRBD1|TRBV15
CATSMGQGLADTQYF
TGTGCCACCAGCATGGGACAGGGCCTCGCAGATACGCAGTATTTT
>TRBJ2-1|.|TRBD1|TRBV18
CASSPPSWTGNYNEQFF
TGTGCCAGCTCACCACCAAGCTGGACAGGGAACTACAATGAGCAGTTCTTC
>TRBJ1-2|.|.|TRBV6-5
CASSYSIWGRYGYTF
TGTGCCAGCAGTTACTCGATCTGGGGGCGCTATGGCTACACCTTC
>TRBJ1-4|.|.|TRBV6-6
CASRLLTEKNEKLFF
TGTGCCAGCAGACTATTGACAGAGAAGAATGAAAAACTGTTTTTT
>TRBJ2-1|.|TRBD1|TRBV27
CASSLGQHYNEQFF
TGTGCCAGCAGTTTGGGACAGCACTACAATGAGCAGTTCTTC